This T cell receptor (beta chain) was sequenced for a study of shared clonotypes between healthy human individuals. Study-level points and caveats: In this cohort, only blood was sampled, and tissue repertoires likely differ. With a handful of donors compared, around 5% of naive CD4 clonotypes were shared.

The split of CD4+ cells yielded CD45RA+ naive and CD45RA-negative memory subsets. The V and J ends lost 2 bases and 3 bases, in that order; junction bases with no gene match: 6. Looked up from germline, CDR1 is GTSNPN and CDR2 is SVGIG (reference sequence). The CDR3 loop spans 15 amino acids. Points on this clone: Its antigen is unknown.

Generated by immunoSEQ multiplex PCR, the TCRdb table keeps only in-frame clones and is missing some. The data contain 950,000 to 1,100,000 clones, about three quarters of them singletons. Sequencing input: memory CD4+ T cells sorted from blood. The sample's subset: CD45RA-negative fraction. This clonotype was sampled from a man aged 18-30 years in good health. The V gene is TRBV30, the J gene TRBJ2-3; 9 bases map to TRBD2. The CDR3 coding sequence is TGTGCCTGGAGTATTAGCGGGAGAGGTACAGATACGCAGTATTTT. As protein: CAWSISGRGTDTQYF.